The rows below give T cell receptor beta chains drawn from one sample of a study of blood T cell repertoires in COVID-19. TCRdb's copy holds only in-frame clones and misses some; the assay was immunoSEQ multiplex PCR. The sample holds about 190,000 clones, 70% to 90% seen once. The sequenced sample was peripheral blood. The receptors shown here come from a man younger than 45 with acute or convalescent COVID-19. CDR3s include the opening cysteine and the closing phenylalanine or tryptophan. A D gene is named only where the DNA matches it firmly.

>TRBV7-3|14|TRBD2|TRBJ2-3
CASSLALAGDTQYF
TGTGCCAGCAGCTTAGCACTAGCGGGAGATACGCAGTATTTT
>TRBV7-9|15|-|TRBJ2-4
CASSLTLGAKNIQYF
TGTGCCAGCAGCTTGACCCTCGGGGCCAAAAACATTCAGTACTTC
>TRBV7-8|13|-|TRBJ1-1
CASSVAWGVEAFF
TGTGCCAGCAGCGTAGCATGGGGGGTGGAAGCTTTCTTT
>TRBV5-1|13|-|TRBJ1-1
CASSFQGNTEAFF
TGCGCCAGCAGTTTCCAGGGGAACACTGAAGCTTTCTTT
>TRBV9|16|TRBD1|TRBJ1-1
CASSPKDRASDTEAFF
TGTGCCAGCAGCCCGAAAGACAGGGCCTCGGACACTGAAGCTTTCTTT
>TRBV6-1|15|TRBD2|TRBJ2-1
CASSEKQRGVNEQFF
TGTGCCAGCAGTGAAAAGCAGCGGGGGGTTAATGAGCAGTTCTTC
>TRBV6-5|15|TRBD2|TRBJ2-7
CASSPPRGGAYEQYF
TGTGCCAGCAGTCCACCCCGCGGGGGGGCCTACGAGCAGTACTTC
>TRBV3-1/TRBV3-2|15|TRBD1|TRBJ1-5
CASGRGTGANQPQHF
TGTGCCAGCGGCCGAGGGACAGGGGCCAATCAGCCCCAGCATTTT
>TRBV9|14|-|TRBJ2-2
CASRPPGVTGELFF
TGTGCCAGCAGGCCGCCGGGGGTCACCGGGGAGCTGTTTTTT
>TRBV15|15|-|TRBJ1-2
CATSSFADSNYGYTF
TGTGCCACCAGTTCATTTGCGGACAGCAACTATGGCTACACCTTC
>TRBV27|13|TRBD1|TRBJ2-7
CASSFRRRDRPYF
TGTGCCAGCAGTTTCAGGCGCCGGGACAGACCCTACTTC
>TRBV6-5|15|TRBD1|TRBJ1-2
CASSYRTGTGSGYTF
TGTGCCAGCAGTTACCGTACCGGGACAGGGAGCGGCTACACCTTC
>TRBV7-7|15|TRBD2|TRBJ2-5
CASSPSGSTQETQYF
TGTGCTAGCAGCCCCAGCGGGAGCACCCAAGAGACCCAGTACTTC
>TRBV5-4|17|-|TRBJ2-7
CASSLGAGGSAIYEQYF
TGTGCCAGCAGCTTGGGGGCAGGGGGGTCCGCCATCTACGAGCAGTACTTC
>TRBV11-2|16|-|TRBJ2-1
CASSLRGLTSYNEQFF
TGTGCCAGCAGCTTAAGGGGCCTTACCTCCTACAATGAGCAGTTCTTC
>TRBV18|16|TRBD1|TRBJ1-6
CASSPATGPPNSPLHF
TGTGCCAGCTCACCCGCGACAGGGCCCCCTAATTCACCCCTCCACTTT
>TRBV30|16|TRBD1|TRBJ2-5
CAWRQTPGQGIETQYF
TGTGCCTGGAGACAGACCCCGGGACAGGGTATAGAGACCCAGTACTTC